These T cell receptor beta chains were read from a single sample in a study of OX40 agonist ivuxolimab in advanced cancers. Here immunoSEQ multiplex PCR was the method, and the copy in TCRdb shows in-frame clones only, minus some. Of 70,000 to 80,000 clones listed, about 93% are singletons. The material was CD4+ or CD8+ T cells sorted from blood, obtained in a trial of the OX40 agonist ivuxolimab. These receptors were collected from an adult with an advanced solid tumor such as melanoma, head and neck, liver or kidney cancer. Both conserved end residues are part of each CDR3. Each record gives: J gene, D gene, clone size, V gene, CDR3 DNA, CDR3 protein. The D gene is left open where the match is weak. A clone size is listed for some rows: how often the clone was seen (once, few, many), or a class if it is expanded.

TRBJ2-5,NA,NA,TRBV7-9,TGTGCCAGCAGCTTAGGACCTACCTACCAAGAGACCCAGTACTTC,CASSLGPTYQETQYF
TRBJ2-1,NA,NA,TRBV9,TGTGCCAGCAGCGTAGAGCGAGGGCAATTAAATGAGCAGTTCTTC,CASSVERGQLNEQFF
TRBJ2-7,NA,NA,TRBV4-3,TGCGCCAGCAGCCAAGAAAGACCCACAGGGCTGGGCACCTACGAGCAGTACTTC,CASSQERPTGLGTYEQYF
TRBJ1-2,NA,NA,TRBV9,TGTGCCAGCAGCGTGCCTGGTAACTATGGCTACACCTTC,CASSVPGNYGYTF
TRBJ1-1,NA,few,TRBV7-9,TGTGCCAGCAGCCACGGTAGGGAGACAGGGAACACTGAAGCTTTCTTT,CASSHGRETGNTEAFF
TRBJ2-7,TRBD1,NA,TRBV5-1,TGCGCCAGCAGCCCCGCCGGACCCGGGACAGGGGTCGAGCAGTACTTC,CASSPAGPGTGVEQYF
TRBJ2-7,NA,NA,TRBV5-6,TGTGCCAGCAGCTTTGGGGCCGCCTACGAGCAGTACTTC,CASSFGAAYEQYF
TRBJ1-3,NA,NA,TRBV7-8,TGTGCCAGCAGCTCGGACTCTGGAAACACCATATATTTT,CASSSDSGNTIYF
TRBJ2-3,TRBD1,NA,TRBV11-3,TGTGCCAGCAGCTTAGGCCCCGGGACAGGGAAGGATACGCAGTATTTT,CASSLGPGTGKDTQYF
TRBJ2-2,TRBD1,NA,TRBV4-1,TGCGCCAGCAGCCAGGGACAGTACACCGGGGAGCTGTTTTTT,CASSQGQYTGELFF
TRBJ1-5,NA,NA,TRBV27,TGTGCCACCCGGCCGGGCTGGGGCAATCAGCCCCAGCATTTT,CATRPGWGNQPQHF
TRBJ2-2,NA,NA,TRBV27,TGTGCCAGCAGTTTAATCGGAGAACTGGGGGAGCTGTTTTTT,CASSLIGELGELFF
TRBJ1-1,TRBD1,NA,TRBV30,TGTGCCTGGAGACACGGACAGGGCAACACTGAAGCTTTCTTT,CAWRHGQGNTEAFF
TRBJ2-1,TRBD2,NA,TRBV7-8,TGTGCCAGCAGCTTAGCACTAGCGGGGGCCTACAATGAGCAGTTCTTC,CASSLALAGAYNEQFF
TRBJ2-3,TRBD2,NA,TRBV4-1,TGCGCCAGCAGCCAACCCTCTAGCGGGAGTGATACGCAGTATTTT,CASSQPSSGSDTQYF
TRBJ1-2,NA,once,TRBV6-5,TGTGCCAGCAGTTACGGGCAGGCGGATGGCTACACCTTC,CASSYGQADGYTF
TRBJ1-1,NA,NA,TRBV6-1,TGTGCCAGCAGTGCCGGTCCTCCCTTACTCTTT,CASSAGPPLLF
TRBJ2-2,NA,NA,TRBV7-8,TGTGCCAGCAGCTTGTATGGAGGGCCGAACACCGGGGAGCTGTTTTTT,CASSLYGGPNTGELFF